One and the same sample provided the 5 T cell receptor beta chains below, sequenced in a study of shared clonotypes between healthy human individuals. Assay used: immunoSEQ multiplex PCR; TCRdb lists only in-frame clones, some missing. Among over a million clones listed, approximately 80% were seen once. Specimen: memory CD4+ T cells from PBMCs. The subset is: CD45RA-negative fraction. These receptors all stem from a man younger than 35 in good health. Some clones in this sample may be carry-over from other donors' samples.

Here the CDR3 DNA reads TGTGCCAGTGGAGGCCTAGAAGGGAGATCCTCCTACGAGCAGTACTTC. Translation: CASGGLEGRSSYEQYF. This chain uses TRBV28 with TRBJ2-7; D possibly corresponds to TRBD2 (5 bases). Germline-derived CDR1 and CDR2 are MDHEN and SYDVKM. The V end lost 9 bases, the J end lost 0 bases, and 21 bases lay between the germline ends. The CDR3 runs 16 residues. The variable domain in full, completed from reference TRBV28 and TRBJ2-7, reads DVKVTQSSRYLVKRTGEKVFLECVQDMDHENMFWYRQDPGLGLRLIYFSYDVKMKEKGDIPEGYSVSREKKERFSLILESASTNQTSMYLCASGGLEGRSSYEQYFGPGTRLTVT.

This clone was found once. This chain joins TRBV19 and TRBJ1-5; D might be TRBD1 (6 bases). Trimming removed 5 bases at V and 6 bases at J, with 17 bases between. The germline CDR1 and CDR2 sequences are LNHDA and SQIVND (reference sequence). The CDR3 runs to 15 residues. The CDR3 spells CASSLIGTSGQPQHF. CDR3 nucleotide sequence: TGTGCCAGTAGTCTTATAGGGACATCAGGTCAGCCCCAGCATTTT.

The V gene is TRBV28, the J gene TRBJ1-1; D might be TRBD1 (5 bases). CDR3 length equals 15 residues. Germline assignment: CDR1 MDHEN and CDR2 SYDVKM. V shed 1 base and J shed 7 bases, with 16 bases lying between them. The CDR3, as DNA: TGTGCCAGCAGTTTATCGTCAGGGAATGACCTTGAAGCTTTCTTT. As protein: CASSLSSGNDLEAFF.

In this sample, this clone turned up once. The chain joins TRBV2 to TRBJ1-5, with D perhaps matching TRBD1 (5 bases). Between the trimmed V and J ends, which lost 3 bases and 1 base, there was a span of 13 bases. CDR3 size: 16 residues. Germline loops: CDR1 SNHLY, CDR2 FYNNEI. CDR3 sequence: CASSDWGGLSNQPQHF. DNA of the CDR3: TGTGCCAGCAGTGACTGGGGGGGATTGAGCAATCAGCCCCAGCATTTT.

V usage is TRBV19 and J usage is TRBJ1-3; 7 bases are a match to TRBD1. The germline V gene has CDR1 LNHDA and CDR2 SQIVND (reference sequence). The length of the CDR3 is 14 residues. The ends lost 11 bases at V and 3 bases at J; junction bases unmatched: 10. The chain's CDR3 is CASHRGNYGNTIYF. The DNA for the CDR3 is TGTGCCTCACACAGGGGAAACTATGGAAACACCATATATTTT.